This TCR beta chain emerged from a study of cytomegalovirus exposure and HLA in healthy donors. Measured with immunoSEQ multiplex PCR; TCRdb has only the in-frame clones, and not every one. The data show under 200,000 clones, over 85% seen once. From germline, CDR1 is MGHRA and CDR2 YSYEKL. The V segment lost 0 bases and the J segment 4 bases; nucleotides outside the gene matches: 13. This CDR3 comprises 19 residues. The J gene is TRBJ2-7, the V gene TRBV4-1; 12 nucleotides match TRBD2. The sequence was collected from a man younger than 30 in good health and CMV-seropositive. Sequencing was carried out using PBMCs. CDR3 in amino acids: CASSQDSPNLAGGWYEQYF. DNA of the CDR3: TGCGCCAGCAGCCAAGACTCCCCCAATCTAGCGGGAGGGTGGTACGAGCAGTACTTC.